This entry describes one T cell receptor (beta chain). What it recognizes is unknown. The sample belongs to a study of cytomegalovirus exposure and HLA in healthy donors. General observations from the study: In vitro, three CMV-associated chains proved specific for CMV antigens.

Germline CDR1 reads SGHNT; CDR2 reads YYREEE (reference sequence). The V gene end was trimmed by 3 bases and the J gene end by 1 base; junction bases not matched to a gene: 11. The length of the CDR3 is 18 residues. 13 Jbeta primers and 60 Vbeta primers were used for the PCR. Clones were sequenced by immunoSEQ multiplex PCR, and TCRdb holds only the in-frame ones, with some missing. The sample lists about 180,000 clones, roughly 88% occurring once. This chain links TRBV5-4 with TRBJ2-7; 12 bases line up with TRBD2. Sequencing was done on a sample of PBMCs. The TCR comes from a girl aged 2 to 10 in good health and CMV-seropositive. The CDR3 nucleotides are TGTGCCAGCAGCTCTCGGGTGGGGACTAGCGGGTTTTCCTACGAGCAGTACTTC. Amino acids: CASSSRVGTSGFSYEQYF.